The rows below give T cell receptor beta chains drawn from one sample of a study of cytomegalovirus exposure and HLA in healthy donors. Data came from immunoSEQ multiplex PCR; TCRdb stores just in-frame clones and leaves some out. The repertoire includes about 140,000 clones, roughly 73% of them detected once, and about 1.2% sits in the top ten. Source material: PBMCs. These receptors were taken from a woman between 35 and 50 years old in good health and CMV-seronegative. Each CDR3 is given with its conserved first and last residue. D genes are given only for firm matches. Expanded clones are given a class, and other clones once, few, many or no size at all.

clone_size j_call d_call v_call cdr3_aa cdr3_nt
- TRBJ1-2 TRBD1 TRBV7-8 CASSPEGQAIYHGYTF TGTGCCAGCAGCCCAGAGGGACAGGCGATTTATCATGGCTACACCTTC
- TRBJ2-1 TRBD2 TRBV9 CASSTLPGGPGNEQFF TGTGCCAGCAGCACCCTTCCGGGGGGGCCGGGTAATGAGCAGTTCTTC
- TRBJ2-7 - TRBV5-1 CASSLERTNGIYEQYF TGCGCCAGCAGCTTGGAAAGGACGAACGGGATCTACGAGCAGTACTTC
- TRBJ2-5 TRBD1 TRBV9 CASSPRDRGFGETQYF TGTGCCAGCAGCCCGAGAGACAGGGGGTTCGGTGAGACCCAGTACTTC
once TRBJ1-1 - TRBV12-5 CASGLQEVNTEAFF TGTGCTAGTGGTTTGCAGGAGGTGAACACTGAAGCTTTCTTT
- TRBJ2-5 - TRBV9 CASSLTGIQETQYF TGTGCCAGCAGCTTAACAGGCATCCAAGAGACCCAGTACTTC
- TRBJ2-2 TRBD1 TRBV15 CATRPTGGPGELFF TGTGCCACCAGACCGACAGGGGGCCCCGGGGAGCTGTTTTTT
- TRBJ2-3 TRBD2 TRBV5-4 CASSSGLAETDTQYF TGTGCCAGCAGCTCGGGACTAGCGGAAACAGATACGCAGTATTTT
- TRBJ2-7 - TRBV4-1 CASSQDGRSYEQYF TGCGCCAGCAGCCAAGATGGGAGGAGCTACGAGCAGTACTTC
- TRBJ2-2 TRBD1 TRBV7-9 CASSLTGPGELFF TGTGCCAGCAGCCTGACAGGGCCCGGGGAGCTGTTTTTT
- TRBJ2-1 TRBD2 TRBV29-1 CSGGTSGYNEQFF TGCAGCGGAGGGACTAGCGGTTACAATGAGCAGTTCTTC
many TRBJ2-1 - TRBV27 CASSSLLAGEQFF TGTGCCAGCAGTTCCCTACTAGCAGGTGAGCAGTTCTTC
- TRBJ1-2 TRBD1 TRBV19 CASSYDRDYGYTF TGTGCCAGTAGTTACGACAGGGACTATGGCTACACCTTC
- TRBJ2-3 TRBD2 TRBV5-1 CASGRLADSTDTQYF TGCGCCAGCGGACGACTAGCGGACAGCACAGATACGCAGTATTTT
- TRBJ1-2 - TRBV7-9 CASSSDSDATLIGYTF TGTGCCAGCAGCTCCGACAGTGATGCCACCTTGATCGGCTACACCTTC
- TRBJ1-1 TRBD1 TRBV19 CASSTGDRGITEAFF TGTGCCAGTAGTACAGGGGACAGGGGAATCACTGAAGCTTTCTTT
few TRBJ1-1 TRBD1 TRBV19 CASSVEGAPGTEAFF TGTGCCAGTAGTGTGGAGGGGGCTCCTGGCACTGAAGCTTTCTTT
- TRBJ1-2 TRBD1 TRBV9 CASSPTGNDYGYTF TGTGCCAGCAGCCCGACAGGGAACGACTATGGCTACACCTTC
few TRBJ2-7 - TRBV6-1 CASRGHINSYEQYF TGTGCCAGCAGGGGACACATCAACTCCTACGAGCAGTACTTC
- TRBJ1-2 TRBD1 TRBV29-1 CSVGTASLNYGYTF TGCAGCGTGGGGACAGCGAGCCTAAACTATGGCTACACCTTC
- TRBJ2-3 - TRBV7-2 CASSLDYTGGTQYF TGTGCCAGCAGCTTAGACTACACTGGGGGCACGCAGTATTTT
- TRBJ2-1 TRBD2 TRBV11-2 CASSSILAGKIHEQFF TGTGCCAGCAGCTCTATACTAGCGGGGAAAATCCATGAGCAGTTCTTC
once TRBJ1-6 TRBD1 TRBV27 CASSGTGNSPLHF TGTGCCAGCTCGGGGACAGGTAATTCACCCCTCCACTTT
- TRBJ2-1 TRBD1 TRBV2 CASSDARQGAVSEQFF TGTGCCAGCAGCGACGCGCGACAGGGGGCGGTGAGTGAGCAGTTCTTC
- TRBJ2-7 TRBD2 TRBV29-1 CSVLETSGAYEQYF TGCAGCGTTTTAGAGACTAGCGGGGCCTACGAGCAGTACTTC
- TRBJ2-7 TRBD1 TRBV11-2 CASSLDRDDEQYF TGTGCCAGCAGCCTGGACAGGGACGACGAGCAGTACTTC
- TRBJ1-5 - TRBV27 CASRLTPNQPQHF TGTGCCAGCAGATTAACACCCAATCAGCCCCAGCATTTT
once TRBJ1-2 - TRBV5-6 CASSLGQSVYGYTF TGTGCCAGCAGCTTGGGACAGTCCGTCTATGGCTACACCTTC
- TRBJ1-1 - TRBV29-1 CSVAHSRLGLTEAFF TGCAGCGTTGCCCACTCCAGGTTGGGTCTGACTGAAGCTTTCTTT
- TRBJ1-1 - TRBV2 CASSGGGQNTEAFF TGTGCCAGCAGTGGGGGGGGCCAGAACACTGAAGCTTTCTTT
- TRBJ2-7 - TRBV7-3 CASSLMAVDSYEQYF TGTGCCAGCAGCTTAATGGCAGTCGACTCCTACGAGCAGTACTTC
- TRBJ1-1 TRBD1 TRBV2 CASSGWTQGWDTEAFF TGTGCCAGCAGTGGCTGGACACAGGGGTGGGACACTGAAGCTTTCTTT